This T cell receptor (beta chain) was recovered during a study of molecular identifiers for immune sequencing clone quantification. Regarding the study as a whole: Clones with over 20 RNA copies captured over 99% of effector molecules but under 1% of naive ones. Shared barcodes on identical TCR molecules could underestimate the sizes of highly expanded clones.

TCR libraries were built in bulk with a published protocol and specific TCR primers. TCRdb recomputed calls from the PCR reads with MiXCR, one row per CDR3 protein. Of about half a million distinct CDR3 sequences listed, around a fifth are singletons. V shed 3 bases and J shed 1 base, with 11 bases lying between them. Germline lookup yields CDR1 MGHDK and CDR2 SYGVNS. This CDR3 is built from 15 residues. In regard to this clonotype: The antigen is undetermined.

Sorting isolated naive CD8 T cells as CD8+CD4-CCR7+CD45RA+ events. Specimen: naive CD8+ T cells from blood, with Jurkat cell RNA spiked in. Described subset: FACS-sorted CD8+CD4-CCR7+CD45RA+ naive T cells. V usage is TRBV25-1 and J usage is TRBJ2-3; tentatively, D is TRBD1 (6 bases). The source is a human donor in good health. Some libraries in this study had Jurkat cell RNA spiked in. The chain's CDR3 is CASSDWDIRTDTQYF. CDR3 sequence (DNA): TGTGCCAGCAGTGACTGGGACATCCGCACAGATACGCAGTATTTT.